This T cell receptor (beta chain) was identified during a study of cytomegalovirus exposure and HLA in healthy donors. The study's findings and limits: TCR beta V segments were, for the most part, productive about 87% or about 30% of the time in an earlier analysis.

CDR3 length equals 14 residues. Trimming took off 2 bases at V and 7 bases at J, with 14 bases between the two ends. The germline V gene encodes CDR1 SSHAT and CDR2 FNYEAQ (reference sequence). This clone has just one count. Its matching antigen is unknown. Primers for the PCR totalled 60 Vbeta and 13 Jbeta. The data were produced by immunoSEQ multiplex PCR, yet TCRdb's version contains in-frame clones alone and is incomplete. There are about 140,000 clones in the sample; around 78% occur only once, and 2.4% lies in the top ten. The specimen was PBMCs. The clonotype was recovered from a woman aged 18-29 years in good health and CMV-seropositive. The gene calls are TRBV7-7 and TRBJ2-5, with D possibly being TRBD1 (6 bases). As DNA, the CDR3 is TGTGCCAGCAGCTTAAACAGGGCTGGAGGGACCCAGTACTTC. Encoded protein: CASSLNRAGGTQYF.